The entry below gives a single T cell receptor beta chain sequence along with its context. What it binds is unknown. The data derive from a study of post-analysis software for immune sequencing data. Germline V gene sequence: CDR1 SEHNR, CDR2 FQNEAQ (reference sequence). This CDR3 spans 15 amino acids. V shed 4 bases and J shed 0 bases, with 12 bases lying between them. Carried by the TCR beta cDNA libraries were unique molecular identifiers. A single record per CDR3 protein comes from TCRdb applying MiXCR to the PCR reads. This sample has about 820,000 distinct CDR3 sequences, with roughly half found just once. Study-wide findings and caveats: Relative to controls, patients had about five TRBV segments at higher frequency, with TRBV5-6, TRBV5-1 and TRBV20-1 among these. Compared with controls, patients showed significantly lower normalized Chao1 diversity. F measure clustering grouped samples strongly by preparation batch.

Sequencing was performed on blood. This receptor was taken from a girl under 18 with multiple sclerosis. V gene TRBV7-9 combines with J gene TRBJ1-2, with D perhaps TRBD1 (5 bases). The chain's CDR3 is CASSWGDRTNYGYTF. The CDR3 DNA reads TGTGCCAGCAGCTGGGGGGACCGAACTAACTATGGCTACACCTTC.